One sample yielded the 27 T cell receptor beta chains listed below, sequenced in a study of T cells in Graves' hyperthyroidism and ophthalmopathy. Researchers took RNA transcripts and amplified the TCR beta CDR3 regions from them. RT-PCR in the first round (using the HTBI primer set) targeted the TCR CDR3. MiXCR, applied by TCRdb to the multiplex PCR reads, yields one record per CDR3 protein. Of under 650,000 distinct CDR3 sequences listed, under 20% are singletons. The sequenced material came from blood. These TCRs come from a woman aged 25-40 years with Graves' hyperthyroidism.

This clonotype showed up many times. V is TRBV7-2 and J is TRBJ2-1; D gene ambiguous. The V end was cut by 3 bases, the J end by 5 bases, with 14 bases between. Looked up from germline, CDR1 is SGHTA and CDR2 is FQGNSA. The CDR3 runs to 15 residues. CDR3 residues: CASSFWGSGNNEQFF. CDR3 nucleotides: TGTGCCAGCAGCTTTTGGGGTAGTGGGAACAATGAGCAGTTCTTC.

This clonotype was observed a few times. The DNA of the CDR3 is TGTGCCAGCAGCTTAGATGCAGGCTATGGCTACACCTTC. This translates into CASSLDAGYGYTF. This rearrangement joins TRBV13 to TRBJ1-2; no firm D call. CDR3 length equals 13 residues. Germline CDR1 reads PRHDT; CDR2 reads FYEKMQ (reference sequence). Trimming stripped 1 base from V and 4 bases from J, with 7 bases between.

There are many counts of this clonotype. The V gene is TRBV5-5, the J gene TRBJ1-2, with D unclear. Germline assignment: CDR1 SGHKS and CDR2 YYEKEE (reference sequence). V lost 0 bases, J lost 4 bases, and 10 bases lay in between. The CDR3 has 14 amino acids. The CDR3 DNA sequence: TGTGCCAGCAGCTTGGGGCAGCCTTTCTATGGCTACACCTTC. Translation: CASSLGQPFYGYTF.

This clonotype was counted a few times. The chain has TRBV29-1 and TRBJ2-2; no firm D call. V shed 5 bases and J shed 6 bases, with 13 bases lying between them. Per germline, CDR1 SQVTM and CDR2 ANQGSEA. CDR3 length: 13 amino acids. CDR3 coding DNA: TGCAGCGTTTCGACTCCCGTGGCCGGGGAGCTGTTTTTT. This codes for CSVSTPVAGELFF.

This clonotype showed up many times. The chain carries TRBV7-2 and TRBJ2-3; D is unresolved. Germline CDR1 reads SGHTA; CDR2 reads FQGNSA. The CDR3 contains 16 residues. Deletions cut 4 bases from V and 8 bases from J, with 22 bases between. The CDR3 bases are TGTGCCAGCAGCTCCGTTAGCAGGCTGACGTCGGCTACGCAGTATTTT. Residues: CASSSVSRLTSATQYF.

The table lists this clonotype with many counts. V and J are TRBV11-3 and TRBJ2-5; D possibly corresponds to TRBD1 (6 bases). Germline V gives CDR1 SGHNT, CDR2 YENEEA. CDR3 length: 13 residues. Trimming removed 1 base from V and 5 bases from J, with 8 bases in between. CDR3 sequence (DNA): TGTGCCAGCAGCTTAGCAGGGGCCGAGACCCAGTACTTC. Protein sequence: CASSLAGAETQYF.

This chain connects TRBV28 to TRBJ1-1, with a weak D call TRBD1 (6 bases). V dropped 1 base and J dropped 7 bases, with 10 bases sitting between them. The CDR3 runs to 13 residues. Germline CDR1 is MDHEN and CDR2 is SYDVKM. The CDR3 coding sequence is TGTGCCAGCAGTTTATTACAGGGTGTTGAAGCTTTCTTT. Translation gives CASSLLQGVEAFF. The full variable domain, completed using reference TRBV28 and TRBJ1-1, is DVKVTQSSRYLVKRTGEKVFLECVQDMDHENMFWYRQDPGLGLRLIYFSYDVKMKEKGDIPEGYSVSREKKERFSLILESASTNQTSMYLCASSLLQGVEAFFGQGTRLTVV.

This clonotype was seen repeatedly, ten times or more. The chain links TRBV28 to TRBJ2-7; no clear D gene. This CDR3 is built from 14 residues. The germline gives CDR1 MDHEN, CDR2 SYDVKM. Trimming shortened V by 4 bases and J by 6 bases, and 16 bases separated the two germline ends. The CDR3 here is CASSSLGVLTEQYF. Written as DNA, the CDR3 is TGTGCCAGCAGTTCGCTAGGCGTTCTGACCGAGCAGTACTTC.

At least ten counts were recorded for this clonotype. This sequence joins TRBV3-1 and TRBJ2-3; D is perhaps TRBD1 or TRBD2 (5 bases each). The germline CDR1 and CDR2 sequences are LGHDT and YNNKEL (reference sequence). The CDR3 is made up of 14 amino acids. The V end lost 0 bases, the J end lost 8 bases, and 12 bases lay between the germline ends. CDR3 DNA: TGTGCCAGCAGCCAAGAGGAGGCTCAGGGTACGCAGTATTTT. Its translation: CASSQEEAQGTQYF.

The chain is built from TRBV12-3 or TRBV12-4 and TRBJ2-6; TRBD1 aligns across 8 bases. This CDR3 spans 16 amino acids. V gave up 6 bases and J gave up 3 bases; unmatched junction bases: 7. The CDR3 bases are TGTGCCAGCAGAAACCAGGGGGCGGGTGGGGCCAACGTCCTGACTTTC. Encoded protein: CASRNQGAGGANVLTF.

The sample holds one count of this clonotype. The genes are TRBV19 and TRBJ1-5; unclear D gene. The V and J ends lost 2 bases and 0 bases respectively, with 8 bases between them. The germline CDR1 and CDR2 sequences are LNHDA and SQIVND (reference sequence). This CDR3 region has 15 residues. This chain's CDR3 is CASSITDYSNQPQHF. CDR3 in DNA: TGTGCCAGTAGTATAACAGACTATAGCAATCAGCCCCAGCATTTT. The full variable domain, in which reference TRBV19 and TRBJ1-5 provide the parts outside the CDR3, is DGGITQSPKYLFRKEGQNVTLSCEQNLNHDAMYWYRQDPGQGLRLIYYSQIVNDFQKGDIAEGYSVSREKKESFPLTVTSAQKNPTAFYLCASSITDYSNQPQHFGDGTRLSIL.

The V call is TRBV3-1, the J call TRBJ2-3, with 7 bases fitting TRBD1. The germline V gene encodes CDR1 LGHDT and CDR2 YNNKEL (reference sequence). The J segment lost 1 base and the V segment lost 3 bases, leaving 7 bases of the junction unmatched. This CDR3 contains 16 residues. CDR3 amino acids: CASSHNRQGGTDTQYF. The DNA for the CDR3 is TGTGCCAGCAGCCACAATCGACAGGGCGGCACAGATACGCAGTATTTT.

There are many counts of this clonotype. The chain has TRBV10-3 and TRBJ2-7; no clear D gene. The germline gives CDR1 ENHRY, CDR2 SYGVKD. The CDR3 runs to 14 residues. V was cut by 6 bases and J by 5 bases, with 17 bases left in between. CDR3 in amino acids: CAISSGPPRDEQYF. In DNA form, the CDR3 reads TGTGCCATCAGCTCCGGGCCCCCTCGGGACGAGCAGTACTTC.

This clonotype was detected ten times or more. This chain joins TRBV11-2 and TRBJ2-3; no clear D. CDR1 and CDR2 from the germline V gene are SGHAT and FQNNGV. This CDR3 is 14 amino acids long. V lost 0 bases and J 5 bases, leaving 9 bases between the germline ends. CDR3 in amino acids: CASSLDIERDTQYF. CDR3 DNA sequence: TGTGCCAGCAGCTTAGATATTGAAAGAGATACGCAGTATTTT.

There are many counts of this clonotype. The rearrangement joins TRBV2 to TRBJ2-5; TRBD2 matches 7 bases. The germline gives CDR1 SNHLY, CDR2 FYNNEI. CDR3 size: 13 residues. V was pared by 4 bases and J by 5 bases, with 4 bases of the junction left unmatched. The DNA for the CDR3 is TGTGCCAGCAGTGTGAGGCGGGGGGAGACCCAGTACTTC. Encoded protein: CASSVRRGETQYF.

This clonotype showed up just once. The chain has TRBV5-4 and TRBJ2-7, with D perhaps matching TRBD2 (5 bases). CDR3 length: 15 amino acids. From germline, CDR1 is SGHNT and CDR2 YYREEE (reference sequence). Deletions cut 4 bases from V and 4 bases from J, with 18 bases between. Here the CDR3 DNA reads TGTGCCAGCAGCCCCCGTGAGGCGGGCGGGTACGAGCAGTACTTC. The encoded protein is CASSPREAGGYEQYF.

This clonotype showed up many times. The chain links TRBV6-5 to TRBJ1-4; D not certain. This CDR3 contains 16 residues. Between the trimmed V and J ends, which lost 0 bases and 3 bases, there was a span of 11 bases. The germline gives CDR1 MNHEY, CDR2 SVGAGI. The CDR3 DNA reads as TGTGCCAGCAGTTACTCGAGGGCGGACCCTAATGAAAAACTGTTTTTT. Its translation is CASSYSRADPNEKLFF.

This clonotype was picked up a small number of times. The J gene is TRBJ1-2, the V gene TRBV30; tentatively, D is TRBD1 (6 bases). Germline-derived CDR1 and CDR2 are GTSNPN and SVGIG (reference sequence). Trimming removed 0 bases from V and 6 bases from J, with 14 bases in between. The CDR3 contains 14 residues. The CDR3 loop is CAWSVNQGLHGYTF. CDR3 DNA sequence: TGTGCCTGGAGTGTAAACCAGGGGTTACATGGCTACACCTTC.

This clonotype was counted many times. The chain is built from TRBV7-8 and TRBJ2-7; TRBD2 matches at 7 bases. Trimming took 5 bases from V and 5 from J; bases not matched to a gene: 6. CDR3 length: 13 residues. CDR1 is SGHVS, CDR2 FQNEAQ, per germline. CDR3: CASSLSGFDEQYF. The CDR3 DNA reads as TGTGCCAGCAGCCTTAGCGGGTTCGACGAGCAGTACTTC.

This clonotype was counted a few times. The gene calls are TRBV5-5 and TRBJ1-2, with 7 nucleotides matching TRBD1. With 0 bases clipped from V and 0 bases from J, the junction kept 8 bases outside the gene matches. The CDR3 has 17 amino acids. Germline-derived CDR1 and CDR2 are SGHKS and YYEKEE (reference sequence). The CDR3, as DNA: TGTGCCAGCAGCTTGGACGGGACAGTACTTACTAACTATGGCTACACCTTC. This encodes CASSLDGTVLTNYGYTF.

This clonotype has at least ten counts. The chain employs TRBV28 and TRBJ2-1, with 11 bases matching TRBD2. The CDR3 has 16 amino acids. The V segment lost 6 bases and the J segment 2 bases; nucleotides outside the gene matches: 6. Germline CDR1 MDHEN, CDR2 SYDVKM. CDR3 protein: CASSPQLAGAYNEQFF. In DNA form, the CDR3 reads TGTGCCAGCAGCCCGCAACTAGCGGGAGCCTACAATGAGCAGTTCTTC. The full variable domain, in which reference TRBV28 and TRBJ2-1 provide the parts outside the CDR3, is DVKVTQSSRYLVKRTGEKVFLECVQDMDHENMFWYRQDPGLGLRLIYFSYDVKMKEKGDIPEGYSVSREKKERFSLILESASTNQTSMYLCASSPQLAGAYNEQFFGPGTRLTVL.

This clonotype came up a few times. CDR3 coding DNA: TGTGCCAGCAGTTACGACGGACAGGGGGGCGAAAAACTGTTTTTT. As protein: CASSYDGQGGEKLFF. This chain connects TRBV6-5 to TRBJ1-4, with 10 bases matching TRBD1. The V gene end was trimmed by 2 bases and the J gene end by 8 bases; junction bases not matched to a gene: 5. The CDR3 has 15 residues. Germline V lookup: CDR1 MNHEY, CDR2 SVGAGI.

This clonotype was observed at least ten times. This chain links TRBV20-1 with TRBJ2-3; 13 bases fit TRBD2. V was pared by 6 bases and J by 6 bases, with 21 bases of the junction left unmatched. The CDR3 contains 19 residues. Germline CDR1 and CDR2: DFQATT and SNEGSKA (reference sequence). Here the CDR3 DNA reads TGCAGTGCCATTCGCCACCCCCGGACTAGCGGGAGAAGAAGGGATACGCAGTATTTT. This translates into CSAIRHPRTSGRRRDTQYF.

This chain links TRBV27 with TRBJ1-2, with 8 bases that match TRBD1. Trimming took 3 bases from V and 4 from J; bases not matched to a gene: 10. The CDR3 is made up of 16 amino acids. Looked up from germline, CDR1 is MNHEY and CDR2 is SMNVEV (reference sequence). CDR3 loop: CASSFVPTGEAYGYTF. The CDR3 DNA follows: TGTGCCAGCAGTTTCGTCCCGACAGGGGAGGCCTATGGCTACACCTTC.

This clonotype was recorded many times. The chain has TRBV6-1 and TRBJ2-7; D is possibly TRBD1 (6 bases). CDR3 length: 14 amino acids. V lost 6 bases and J 2 bases, leaving 14 bases between the germline ends. Germline loops: CDR1 MNHNS, CDR2 SASEGT. The CDR3 DNA follows: TGTGCCAGCAGCAAGGCCGGGACAACCTACGAGCAGTACTTC. This encodes CASSKAGTTYEQYF.

This clonotype was seen many times. This rearrangement joins TRBV6-2 or TRBV6-3 to TRBJ2-5; possibly TRBD1 or TRBD2 for D (6 bases each). V was trimmed by 6 bases and J by 4 bases, leaving 18 bases between them. The germline gives CDR1 MNHEY, CDR2 SVGEGT. The CDR3 consists of 15 residues. DNA of the CDR3: TGTGCCAGCAGCCCACTGGGGGGCGAAATAGAGACCCAGTACTTC. Residues: CASSPLGGEIETQYF.

As to this clonotype: Since no conserved phenylalanine or tryptophan closes the CDR3, a read error is the likely cause. This chain connects TRBV24-1 to TRBJ2-7, with D tentatively TRBD2 (7 bases). The ends were cut back, 4 bases at V and 0 bases at J, with 12 bases in the middle. Germline CDR1 KGHDR, CDR2 SFDVKD. The CDR3 totals 15 residues. This CDR3 reads CATSEGGPPSYEQYL. The CDR3 DNA is TGTGCCACCAGTGAGGGGGGGCCTCCCTCCTACGAGCAGTACCTC.